The present T cell receptor (beta chain) was sequenced within a study of T cell repertoires in cytomegalovirus infection. Study information: Selection of CMV epitopes for the study included recently identified HLA-C-restricted and well-studied HLA-B-restricted ones.

Study-wide results and limits: Pooled public TCR beta family frequency picked out CMV carriers with the relevant HLA.

This clonotype was observed at least ten times. The antigen is unknown. TCRdb independently ran MiXCR on the reads; one entry per CDR3 protein. Among hundreds of thousands of distinct CDR3 sequences, around 32% were seen once, and the ten largest hold about an eighth. The CDR3 sequence is 15 residues long. Per germline, CDR1 SGHTA and CDR2 FQGNSA. The J segment lost 4 bases and the V segment lost 5 bases, leaving 9 bases of the junction unmatched. The sample here was cultured CD8+ T cells from PBMCs, taken from culture after CMV antigen stimulation. The sequence derives from a human donor in good health (CMV status not recorded). Some clones in this sample may be carry-over from other donors' samples. This chain links TRBV7-2 with TRBJ2-5, with 8 bases fitting TRBD1. The CDR3 reads CASSGTGSWAETQYF. In DNA form, the CDR3 reads TGTGCCAGCAGCGGGACAGGTTCCTGGGCAGAGACCCAGTACTTC.